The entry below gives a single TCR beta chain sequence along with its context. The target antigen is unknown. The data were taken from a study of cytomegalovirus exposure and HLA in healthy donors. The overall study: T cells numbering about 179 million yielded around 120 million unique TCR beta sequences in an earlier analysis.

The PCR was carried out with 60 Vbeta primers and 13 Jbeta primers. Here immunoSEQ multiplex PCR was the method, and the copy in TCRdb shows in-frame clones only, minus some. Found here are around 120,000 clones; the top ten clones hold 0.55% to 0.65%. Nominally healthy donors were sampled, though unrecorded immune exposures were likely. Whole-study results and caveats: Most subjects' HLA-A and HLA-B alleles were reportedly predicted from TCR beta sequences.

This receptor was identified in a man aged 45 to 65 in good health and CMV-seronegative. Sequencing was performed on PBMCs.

The CDR3 spells CSVEDLQGGDEQYF. CDR3 DNA sequence: TGCAGCGTTGAAGATCTTCAGGGGGGTGACGAGCAGTACTTC. V is TRBV29-1 and J is TRBJ2-7, with D possibly being TRBD1 (7 bases). Germline CDR1 SQVTM, CDR2 ANQGSEA. The CDR3 spans 14 residues. V was cut by 0 bases and J by 5 bases, with 14 bases left in between.